The 10 T cell receptor beta chains below come from one sample, sequenced in a study of cytomegalovirus exposure and HLA in healthy donors. Profiled with immunoSEQ multiplex PCR; TCRdb holds only in-frame clones, not every one. The top ten hold 11% to 15% of the sample, which has 200,000 to 250,000 clones, 80% to 85% seen once. Material for sequencing was PBMCs. Every receptor here comes from a woman aged 30 to 39 in good health and CMV-seropositive.

V is TRBV10-1 and J is TRBJ1-1; D not certain. CDR1 and CDR2 (germline): WNHNN, SYGVQD (reference sequence). The CDR3 totals 14 residues. Trimming took 2 bases from V and 1 from J, leaving 8 bases between them. The CDR3 nucleotides are TGCGCCAGCAGTGAGCGCAGGAAGAACACTGAAGCTTTCTTT. The encoded protein is CASSERRKNTEAFF.

The chain uses TRBV4-3 and TRBJ1-1; no reliable D call. The CDR3 runs to 15 residues. Looked up from germline, CDR1 is LGHNA and CDR2 is YSLEER. Trimming took 1 base from V and 10 from J, leaving 19 bases between them. In nucleotides, the CDR3 is TGCGCCAGCAGCCAAGGGACGGGCCGGGAGGTTGTAGCTTTCTTT. Residues: CASSQGTGREVVAFF.

The chain has TRBV6-4 and TRBJ2-1; 9 bases are a match to TRBD2. In germline, CDR1 is MRHNA, CDR2 SNTAGT. The CDR3 is made up of 16 amino acids. V lost 5 bases and J lost 10; bases outside the gene matches: 15. The CDR3 reads CASSPVTSGLGGEQFF. CDR3 sequence (DNA): TGTGCCAGCAGTCCGGTGACTAGCGGTCTAGGGGGCGAGCAGTTCTTC.

The chain employs TRBV15 and TRBJ2-6; TRBD1 matches at 7 bases. V was pared by 8 bases and J by 0 bases, with 7 bases of the junction left unmatched. Germline V CDR1 and CDR2: LNHNV, YYDKDF (reference sequence). This CDR3 has 16 residues. CDR3 amino acids: CATRAGGSSGANVLTF. CDR3 nucleotide sequence: TGTGCCACCCGGGCAGGGGGAAGCTCTGGGGCCAACGTCCTGACTTTC.

The CDR3 loop is CASSLSTNTGELFF. CDR3 DNA: TGTGCCAGCAGTTTATCGACGAACACCGGGGAGCTGTTTTTT. The chain carries TRBV27 and TRBJ2-2; D uncertain. The CDR3 contains 14 residues. V lost 0 bases, J lost 0 bases, and 2 bases lay in between. Germline assignment: CDR1 MNHEY and CDR2 SMNVEV (reference sequence).

This chain joins TRBV28 and TRBJ1-1, with D maybe TRBD1 (5 bases). In germline, CDR1 is MDHEN, CDR2 SYDVKM. The CDR3 runs 14 residues. V was cut by 4 bases and J by 0 bases, with 9 bases left in between. The CDR3 loop reads CASSWGGVNTEAFF. The CDR3 DNA is TGTGCCAGCAGTTGGGGGGGAGTGAACACTGAAGCTTTCTTT.

This chain connects TRBV29-1 to TRBJ2-2; tentative D call: TRBD1 (6 bases). Between the trimmed V and J ends, which lost 7 bases and 7 bases, there was a span of 22 bases. The CDR3 loop spans 15 amino acids. Germline V gene data show CDR1 as SQVTM and CDR2 as ANQGSEA. The CDR3 region is CSGLLTGRIDGELFF. In nucleotides, the CDR3 is TGCAGCGGGCTCTTAACAGGGCGAATCGACGGGGAGCTGTTTTTT.

V gene TRBV2 combines with J gene TRBJ2-7, with a possible D match to TRBD1 (6 bases). The germline gives CDR1 SNHLY, CDR2 FYNNEI. CDR3 size: 15 residues. The ends were cut back, 7 bases at V and 3 bases at J, with 19 bases in the middle. CDR3 protein: CASTPRGRSFYEQYF. CDR3 sequence (DNA): TGTGCCAGCACCCCCAGGGGTAGAAGCTTCTACGAGCAGTACTTC. Variable domain in full (rest from reference TRBV2 and TRBJ2-7): EPEVTQTPSHQVTQMGQEVILRCVPISNHLYFYWYRQILGQKVEFLVSFYNNEISEKSEIFDDQFSVERPDGSNFTLKIRSTKLEDSAMYFCASTPRGRSFYEQYFGPGTRLTVT.

This clone was observed a handful of times. This chain connects TRBV28 to TRBJ2-7; 7 bases line up with TRBD2. V lost 4 bases to trimming and J lost 7 bases; unmatched junction nucleotides: 13. This CDR3 is built from 15 residues. Germline-derived CDR1 and CDR2 are MDHEN and SYDVKM. The DNA for the CDR3 is TGTGCCAGCAGTTCCCCCTCCGCGGGAGTTATGGAGCAGTACTTC. Its protein is CASSSPSAGVMEQYF.

The V gene is TRBV14, the J gene TRBJ2-7; no clear D gene. Germline V gene sequence: CDR1 SGHDN, CDR2 FVKESK. This CDR3 spans 12 amino acids. V was clipped by 1 base and J by 9 bases, with 10 bases between them. The CDR3 here is CASSQGALGQYF. In DNA, the CDR3 is TGTGCCAGCAGCCAAGGCGCTCTGGGGCAGTACTTC.